A single sample is the source of the 14 T cell receptor beta chains below, sequenced in a study of blood T cell repertoires in COVID-19. Measured with immunoSEQ multiplex PCR; TCRdb has only the in-frame clones, and not every one. The table has some 49,000 clones, about four fifths seen once. Material: peripheral blood. Source of these receptors: an older woman with acute or convalescent COVID-19.

This clone came up once. The chain has TRBV2 and TRBJ2-5; 14 nucleotides line up with TRBD2. CDR1 and CDR2 (germline): SNHLY, FYNNEI. J lost 3 bases, V lost 6 bases, and 9 bases had no gene match. The CDR3 extends over 17 amino acids. CDR3: CASRSLRLAGGEETQYF. The CDR3 DNA is TGTGCCAGCAGGTCACTTCGACTAGCGGGGGGGGAAGAGACCCAGTACTTC. Based on the CDR3 plus reference TRBV2 and TRBJ2-5, the full variable domain is EPEVTQTPSHQVTQMGQEVILRCVPISNHLYFYWYRQILGQKVEFLVSFYNNEISEKSEIFDDQFSVERPDGSNFTLKIRSTKLEDSAMYFCASRSLRLAGGEETQYFGPGTRLLVL.

The table lists this clone with a count of one. The chain recombines TRBV18 with TRBJ1-2, with 7 nucleotides matching TRBD1. J lost 8 bases, V lost 4 bases, and 13 bases had no gene match. This CDR3 has 15 residues. Looked up from germline, CDR1 is KGHSH and CDR2 is LQKENI. Written as DNA, the CDR3 is TGTGCCAGCTCACTCTTAAAAGACAGGGCCGGGGGCTACACCTTC. It specifies CASSLLKDRAGGYTF.

Here the CDR3 reads CASSFLEAGDTQYF. In nucleotides, the CDR3 is TGTGCCAGCAGCTTCTTAGAGGCCGGAGATACGCAGTATTTT. The J gene is TRBJ2-3, the V gene TRBV7-2; D is ambiguous. Trimming removed 3 bases at V and 5 bases at J, with 12 bases between. The V gene's germline CDR1 is SGHTA and CDR2 FQGNSA. The CDR3 length is 14 residues.

This clone was seen more than once but under ten times. The V gene is TRBV20-1, the J gene TRBJ1-5; TRBD1 aligns across 7 bases. The CDR3 spans 14 residues. Germline CDR1 reads DFQATT; CDR2 reads SNEGSKA (reference sequence). V was pared by 3 bases and J by 4 bases, with 6 bases of the junction left unmatched. The CDR3 bases are TGCAGTGCTAGTCAGAGGGGGCGGAATCAGCCCCAGCATTTT. Protein sequence: CSASQRGRNQPQHF.

The genes are TRBV6-5 and TRBJ1-5, with TRBD1 matching over 8 bases. This CDR3 is built from 15 residues. In germline, CDR1 is MNHEY, CDR2 SVGAGI. V lost 7 bases, J lost 4 bases, and 9 bases stayed unmatched. The CDR3 DNA follows: TGTGCCAGCACCTTGACAGGGGTCGGTAATCAGCCCCAGCATTTT. This sequence encodes CASTLTGVGNQPQHF.

The CDR3 coding sequence is TGCGCCAGCAGCTTGGCGGACTCAAACTACAATGAGCAGTTCTTC. It codes for CASSLADSNYNEQFF. The chain couples TRBV5-1 to TRBJ2-1; perhaps TRBD2 as D (5 bases). From germline, CDR1 is SGHRS and CDR2 YFSETQ. Trimming cost V 0 bases and J 3 bases, with 10 bases left between them. This CDR3 has 15 amino acids.

CDR3: CASSKIRDEQYF. The CDR3 coding sequence is TGTGCCAGCAGCAAAATCCGGGACGAGCAGTACTTC. The chain couples TRBV5-6 to TRBJ2-7; D is unresolved. Trimming removed 4 bases at V and 5 bases at J, with 10 bases between. The CDR3 is made up of 12 amino acids. CDR1 SGHDT and CDR2 YYEEEE come from the germline V gene.

The rearrangement uses TRBV3-1 (or the pseudogene TRBV3-2) and TRBJ1-1; 7 bases fit TRBD1. CDR3 length: 14 amino acids. The junction had 3 bases not matched to a gene; V was cut back by 4 bases and J by 1 base. Germline CDR1 reads LGHDT; CDR2 reads YNNKEL (reference sequence). The chain's CDR3 is CASSRWTGNTEAFF. CDR3 nucleotide sequence: TGTGCCAGCAGCCGGTGGACAGGGAACACTGAAGCTTTCTTT.

This clone came up a few times. The V call is TRBV7-2, the J call TRBJ2-1; TRBD2 agrees at 10 bases. The CDR3 runs to 15 residues. CDR1 and CDR2 (germline): SGHTA, FQGNSA. The V and J ends lost 5 bases and 2 bases, in that order; junction bases with no gene match: 3. CDR3 loop: CASSASGSTYNEQFF. The CDR3 DNA reads TGTGCCAGCAGCGCTAGCGGGAGTACCTACAATGAGCAGTTCTTC.

This rearrangement joins TRBV4-1 to TRBJ2-1; D gene ambiguous. The CDR3 sequence is 15 residues long. Trimming stripped 0 bases from V and 7 bases from J, with 13 bases between. Per the germline V gene, CDR1 is MGHRA and CDR2 is YSYEKL. Here the CDR3 reads CASSQDAVEENEQFF. As DNA, the CDR3 is TGCGCCAGCAGCCAAGATGCCGTAGAGGAGAATGAGCAGTTCTTC.

This clone was seen only once. The J gene is TRBJ1-5, the V gene TRBV19, with 7 bases lining up with TRBD1. V lost 0 bases, J lost 3 bases, and 11 bases stayed unmatched. The CDR3 length is 18 residues. Germline values: CDR1 LNHDA, CDR2 SQIVND (reference sequence). The CDR3 nucleotides read TGTGCCAGTAGTATAGATAGTTCCTCCGGGACAGACAATCAGCCCCAGCATTTT. Protein: CASSIDSSSGTDNQPQHF.

CDR3 residues: CASSQAGGRTEAFF. The CDR3 nucleotides read TGTGCCAGCAGCCAAGCGGGAGGGAGGACTGAAGCTTTCTTT. V gene TRBV3-1 (or the pseudogene TRBV3-2) combines with J gene TRBJ1-1; no firm D call. Germline CDR1 and CDR2: LGHDT and YNNKEL (reference sequence). Trimming took off 1 base at V and 5 bases at J, with 11 bases between the two ends. CDR3 length equals 14 residues.

The V gene is TRBV28, the J gene TRBJ1-1; D is unclear. V dropped 9 bases and J dropped 0 bases, with 5 bases sitting between them. Germline CDR1 is MDHEN and CDR2 is SYDVKM. This CDR3 contains 11 residues. This chain's CDR3 is CASRVNTEAFF. The CDR3 DNA follows: TGTGCCAGTCGGGTGAACACTGAAGCTTTCTTT. The full variable domain, its missing parts supplied by reference TRBV28 and TRBJ1-1, is DVKVTQSSRYLVKRTGEKVFLECVQDMDHENMFWYRQDPGLGLRLIYFSYDVKMKEKGDIPEGYSVSREKKERFSLILESASTNQTSMYLCASRVNTEAFFGQGTRLTVV.

This sequence joins TRBV28 and TRBJ2-7, with 10 bases that match TRBD2. Trimming at V came to 6 bases and at J to 2 bases, leaving 7 bases not matched to a gene. Germline loops: CDR1 MDHEN, CDR2 SYDVKM. The CDR3 has 15 amino acids. The CDR3 region is CASSPPSGRAYEQYF. Here the CDR3 DNA reads TGTGCCAGCAGCCCCCCCAGCGGGAGGGCCTACGAGCAGTACTTC. The full variable domain, rest sourced from reference TRBV28 and TRBJ2-7, is DVKVTQSSRYLVKRTGEKVFLECVQDMDHENMFWYRQDPGLGLRLIYFSYDVKMKEKGDIPEGYSVSREKKERFSLILESASTNQTSMYLCASSPPSGRAYEQYFGPGTRLTVT.